The clone carrying this T cell receptor beta chain was seen once. Antigen unknown. These data are taken from a study of siplizumab effects on memory and regulatory T cells. Sequencing used immunoSEQ multiplex PCR; TCRdb keeps in-frame clones, though not all of them. The sample lists about 120,000 clones, about 93% seen once, with over 0.15% in the top ten. CDR3 length equals 13 residues. Trimming stripped 4 bases from V and 2 bases from J, with 6 bases between. CDR1 LNHDA and CDR2 SQIVND come from the germline V gene (reference sequence). Whole-study findings and limits: Whether proliferating Tregs in siplizumab cultures suppress was not functionally confirmed.

The receptor comes from a human donor in good health. V gene TRBV19 combines with J gene TRBJ2-1; no clear D. Material: non-Treg CD4+ T cells sorted from blood. CDR3 residues: CASSTLAYNEQFF. The CDR3 DNA follows: TGTGCCAGTAGTACCTTGGCCTACAATGAGCAGTTCTTC.